This TCR beta chain appears in the sequencing data of a study of blood T cell repertoires in COVID-19. About the research overall: The United States, Italy and Spain provided the acute and convalescent COVID-19 samples. Nucleic acid was either cDNA or gDNA, and it came from T cells, B-cell-depleted T cells, or PBMCs.

Germline CDR1 and CDR2: ENHRY and SYGVKD. CDR3 length equals 18 residues. J was trimmed by 0 bases and V by 3 bases; bases with no gene match: 10. Per the original methods: The authors estimated nucleated cell counts from reference gene primer amplification. Libraries were prepared by immunoSEQ multiplex PCR; TCRdb keeps only in-frame clonotypes and omits some of them. V, J and clone size derive from that table, while D and trimming were established from the DNA sequence. The sample shows roughly 220,000 clones, around 80% of them seen only once. V usage is TRBV10-3 and J usage is TRBJ1-5, with 8 bases that match TRBD1. The sequencing input was peripheral blood. This sequence originates from a woman in her 70s with acute or convalescent COVID-19. CDR3 in amino acids: CAISDPGQGQYSNQPQHF. The CDR3 region has the DNA TGTGCCATCAGTGACCCTGGACAGGGCCAATATAGCAATCAGCCCCAGCATTTT.